The TCR beta chain under discussion was sequenced for a study of beta chain features in type 1 diabetes. Whole-study findings and limits: Researchers report that Type 1 diabetes patients had moderately but significantly shorter TCRB CDR3s across all four CD4+ subsets.

This clone was seen once. Its antigen remains unknown. V shed 0 bases and J shed 5 bases, with 5 bases lying between them. Germline V lookup: CDR1 MNHNY, CDR2 SVGAGI (reference sequence). The CDR3 totals 13 residues. Expressed TCRB transcripts got sequenced, as all isolated RNA was reverse transcribed. TCRdb's table, derived via immunoSEQ multiplex PCR, lists solely in-frame clones and lacks some. The top ten hold around 0.05% of the sample, which has fewer than 250,000 clones, roughly 70% seen once. This chain joins TRBV6-6 and TRBJ1-5, with D unresolved. Sequenced input: naive CD4+ T cells from blood. The clonotype originates from a man aged 25 to 40 in good health. The CDR3 bases are TGTGCCAGCAGTTACTCGAAGGATCAGCCCCAGCATTTT. Translating gives CASSYSKDQPQHF.